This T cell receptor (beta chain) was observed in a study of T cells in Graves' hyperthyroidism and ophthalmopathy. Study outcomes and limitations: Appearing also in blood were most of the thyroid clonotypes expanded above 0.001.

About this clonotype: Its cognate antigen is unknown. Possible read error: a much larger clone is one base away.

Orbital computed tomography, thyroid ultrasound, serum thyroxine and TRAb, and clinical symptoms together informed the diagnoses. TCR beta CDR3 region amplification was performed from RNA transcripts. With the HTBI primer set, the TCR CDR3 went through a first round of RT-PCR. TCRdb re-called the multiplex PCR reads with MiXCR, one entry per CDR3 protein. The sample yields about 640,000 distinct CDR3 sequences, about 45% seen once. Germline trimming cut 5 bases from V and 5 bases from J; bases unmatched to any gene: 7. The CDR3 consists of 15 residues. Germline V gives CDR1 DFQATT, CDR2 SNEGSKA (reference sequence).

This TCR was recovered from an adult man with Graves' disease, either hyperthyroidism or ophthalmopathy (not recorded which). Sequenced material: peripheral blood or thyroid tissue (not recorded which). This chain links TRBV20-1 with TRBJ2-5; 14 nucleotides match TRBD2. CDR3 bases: TGCAGTGCTTGGCGACTAGCGGGGGGGCCGGAGACCCAGTACTTC. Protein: CSAWRLAGGPETQYF.